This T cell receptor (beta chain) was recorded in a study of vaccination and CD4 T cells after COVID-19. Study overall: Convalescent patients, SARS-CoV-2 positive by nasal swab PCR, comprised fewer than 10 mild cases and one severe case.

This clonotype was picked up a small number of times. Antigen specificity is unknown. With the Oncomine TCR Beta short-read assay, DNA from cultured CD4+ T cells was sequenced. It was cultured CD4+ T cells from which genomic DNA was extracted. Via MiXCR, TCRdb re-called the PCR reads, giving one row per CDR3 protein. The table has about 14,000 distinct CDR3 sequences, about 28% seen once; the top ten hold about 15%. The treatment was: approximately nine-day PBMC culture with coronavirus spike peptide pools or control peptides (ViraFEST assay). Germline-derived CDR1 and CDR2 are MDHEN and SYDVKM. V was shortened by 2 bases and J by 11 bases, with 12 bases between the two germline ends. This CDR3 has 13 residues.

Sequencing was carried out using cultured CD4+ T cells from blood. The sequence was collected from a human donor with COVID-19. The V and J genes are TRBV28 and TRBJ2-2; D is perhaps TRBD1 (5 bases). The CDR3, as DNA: TGTGCCAGCAGTTTACCGTGGCAGGGTGAGCTGTTTTTT. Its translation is CASSLPWQGELFF.